This T cell receptor beta chain stems from a study of PD-1 blockade in classical Hodgkin lymphoma. Broader study findings: TCR diversity at baseline was reported to be reduced in newly diagnosed patients relative to healthy donors.

Germline V gives CDR1 SGHVS, CDR2 FNYEAQ. V was pared by 2 bases and J by 8 bases, with 14 bases of the junction left unmatched. The length of the CDR3 is 17 residues. Repertoires were generated with immunoSEQ multiplex PCR, while TCRdb's copy carries only in-frame clones and drops some. The sample has 55,000 to 80,000 clones, about 93% seen once. As regards this clone: As yet, its antigen is unknown.

With no exception, relapse followed autologous stem cell transplantation in all patients, and brentuximab vedotin exposure varied. Patients reached a best response of complete response, partial response or progressive disease. The chain combines TRBV7-6 with TRBJ2-1; 8 bases map to TRBD1. This receptor was obtained from a human donor with classical Hodgkin lymphoma. The sample was peripheral blood mononuclear cells (PBMCs), taken at baseline. The CDR3 DNA is TGTGCCAGCAGCTTATACCCGGGACAGGTCAATGCCGATGAGCAGTTCTTC. It codes for CASSLYPGQVNADEQFF.